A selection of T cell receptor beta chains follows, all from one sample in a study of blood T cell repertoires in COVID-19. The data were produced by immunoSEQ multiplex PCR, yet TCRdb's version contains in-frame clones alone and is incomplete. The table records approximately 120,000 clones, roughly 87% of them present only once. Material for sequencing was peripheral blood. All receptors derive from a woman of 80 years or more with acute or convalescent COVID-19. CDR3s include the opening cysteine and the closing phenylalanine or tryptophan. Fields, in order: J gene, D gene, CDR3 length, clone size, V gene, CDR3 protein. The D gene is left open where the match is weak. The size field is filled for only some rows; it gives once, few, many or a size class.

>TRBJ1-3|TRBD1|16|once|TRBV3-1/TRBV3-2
CASSQAGGSGGNTIYF
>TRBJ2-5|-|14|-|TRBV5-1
CASNRHQGQETQYF
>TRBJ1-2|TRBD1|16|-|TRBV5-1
CASTSAGGSPLGGYTF
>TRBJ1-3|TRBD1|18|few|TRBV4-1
CASSRTILAGGSGNTIYF
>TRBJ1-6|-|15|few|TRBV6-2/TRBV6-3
CASSYPRRVVSPLHF
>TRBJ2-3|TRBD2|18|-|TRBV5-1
CASSLGGLAGGHTDTQYF
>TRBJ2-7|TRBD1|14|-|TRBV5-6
CASSAQGVRYEQYF
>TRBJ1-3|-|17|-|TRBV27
CASSPTARGTAVSTIYF
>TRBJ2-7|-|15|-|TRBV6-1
CASSEWDKPVYEQYF
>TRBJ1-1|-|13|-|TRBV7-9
CASSPEGVDEAFF
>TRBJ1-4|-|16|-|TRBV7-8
CASSLPPSTTNEKLFF
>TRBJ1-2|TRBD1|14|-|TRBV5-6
CASSPGQGPWGYTF
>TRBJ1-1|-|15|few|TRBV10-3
CAISPPQGMNTEAFF
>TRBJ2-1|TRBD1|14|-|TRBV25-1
CASSGTDSYNEQFF
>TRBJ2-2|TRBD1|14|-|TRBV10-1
CASSGTGGTGELFF
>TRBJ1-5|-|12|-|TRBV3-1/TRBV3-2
CASSHPGQPQHF
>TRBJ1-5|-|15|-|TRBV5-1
CASSRSGDSNQPQHF
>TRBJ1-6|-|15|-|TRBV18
CASSPVGGGNSPLHF
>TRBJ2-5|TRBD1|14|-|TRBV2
CASRGTGGRETQYF
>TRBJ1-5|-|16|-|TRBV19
CASSNHPRGSNQPQHF
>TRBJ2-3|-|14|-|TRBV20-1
CSASSSGGSDTQYF
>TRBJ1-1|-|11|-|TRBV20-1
CSARRDTEAFF
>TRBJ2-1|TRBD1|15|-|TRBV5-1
CASSLLGTAYNEQFF
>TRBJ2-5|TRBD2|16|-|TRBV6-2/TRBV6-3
CASSMTSGGAEETQYF
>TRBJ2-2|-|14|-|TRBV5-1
CASNGGEGTGELFF
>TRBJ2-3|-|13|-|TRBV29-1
CSVERSRQDTQYF
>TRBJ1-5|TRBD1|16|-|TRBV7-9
CASSLRDRGVNQPQHF
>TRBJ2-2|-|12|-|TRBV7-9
CASSRVPGELFF
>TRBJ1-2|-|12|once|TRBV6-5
CASSRGSYGYTF
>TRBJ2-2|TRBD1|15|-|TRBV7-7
CASSLGQGSTGELFF
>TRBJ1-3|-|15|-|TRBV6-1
CASSEARSAGNTIYF
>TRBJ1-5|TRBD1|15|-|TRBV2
CASRGWDRGNQPQHF
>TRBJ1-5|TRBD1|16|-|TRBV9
CASSKHRGECNQPQHF
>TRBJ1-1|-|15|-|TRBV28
CASSTPGLMNTEAFF
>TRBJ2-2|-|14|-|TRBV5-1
CASSLDVGPGELFF
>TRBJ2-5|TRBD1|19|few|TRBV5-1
CASSLARGRGRNLQETQYF
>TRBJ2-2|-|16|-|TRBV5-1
CASSLGSTGYTGELFF
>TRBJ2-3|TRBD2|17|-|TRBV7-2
CASSLGRGGASTDTQYF
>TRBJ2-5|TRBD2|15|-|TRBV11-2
CASSLEAGSQETQYF
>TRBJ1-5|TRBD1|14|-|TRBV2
CASSGVTGGQPQHF
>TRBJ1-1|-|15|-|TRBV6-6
CASSYGQGLQTEAFF
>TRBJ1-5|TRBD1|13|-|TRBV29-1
CSVEQGVNQPQHF
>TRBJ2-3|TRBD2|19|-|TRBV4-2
CASSQVGAGGQVSTDTQYF
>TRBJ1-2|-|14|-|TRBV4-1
CASSQPPTNYGYTF
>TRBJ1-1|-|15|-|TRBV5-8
CASSSGQRLDTEAFF
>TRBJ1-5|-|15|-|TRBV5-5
CASSLESYSNQPQHF
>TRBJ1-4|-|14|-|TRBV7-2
CASSLATTNEKLFF
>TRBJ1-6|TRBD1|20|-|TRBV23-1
CASSHRDSSTLSSYNSPLHF
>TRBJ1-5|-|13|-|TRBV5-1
CASSLDFDQPQHF
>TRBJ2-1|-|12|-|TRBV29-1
CSAGRADNEQFF
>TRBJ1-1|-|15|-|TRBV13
CASSSGGVSSTEAFF
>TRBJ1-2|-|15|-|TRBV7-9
CASSLYTGVGYGYTF
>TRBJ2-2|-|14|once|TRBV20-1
CSASRGANTGELFF
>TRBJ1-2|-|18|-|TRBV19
CASTATQSARDINYGYTF
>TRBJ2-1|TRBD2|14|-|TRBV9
CASSTGGRRYEQFF
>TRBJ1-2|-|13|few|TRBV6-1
CASSDAGFYGYTF